This T cell receptor (beta chain) derives from a study of shared clonotypes between healthy human individuals. As for the study in general: Each donor's CD4 naive and CD4 memory cells filled three plates apiece, CD8 naive two, and CD8 memory one. Study-wide points: Naive subsets generally exceeded memory subsets in estimated richness.

Every donor, a Caucasian adult, lived in Nashville, Tennessee. The CDR3 contains 13 residues. Trimming removed 3 bases from V and 5 bases from J, with 7 bases in between. CDR1 SNHLY and CDR2 FYNNEI come from the germline V gene. Replicate sorted-subset PCRs were loaded with 150 to 250 ng DNA, roughly 33,000 T cell genomes. Measured with immunoSEQ multiplex PCR; TCRdb has only the in-frame clones, and not every one. In the table there are 2.5 million or so clones, 85% to 95% of which are singletons. This clone occurred a few times. Its antigen remains unknown. J is TRBJ1-4 and V is TRBV2; D is unclear. The sample taken for sequencing was naive CD4+ T cells sorted from blood. The subset denotes: CD45RA+ positively selected. This TCR was sampled from a young man in good health. The CDR3 sequence is CASSDVLNEKLFF. The DNA of the CDR3 is TGTGCCAGCAGTGACGTCCTCAATGAAAAACTGTTTTTT.